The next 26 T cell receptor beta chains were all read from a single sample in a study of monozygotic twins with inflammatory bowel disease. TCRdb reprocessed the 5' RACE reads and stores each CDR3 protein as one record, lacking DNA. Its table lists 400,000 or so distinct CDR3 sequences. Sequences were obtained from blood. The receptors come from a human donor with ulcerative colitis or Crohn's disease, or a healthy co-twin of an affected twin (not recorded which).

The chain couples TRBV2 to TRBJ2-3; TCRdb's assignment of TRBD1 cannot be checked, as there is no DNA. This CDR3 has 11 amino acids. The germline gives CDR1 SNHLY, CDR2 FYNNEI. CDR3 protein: CASRRLGAQYF.

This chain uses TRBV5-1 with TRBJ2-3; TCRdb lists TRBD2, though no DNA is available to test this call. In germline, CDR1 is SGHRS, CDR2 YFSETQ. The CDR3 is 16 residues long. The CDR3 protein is CASSRGPPSSTDTQYF.

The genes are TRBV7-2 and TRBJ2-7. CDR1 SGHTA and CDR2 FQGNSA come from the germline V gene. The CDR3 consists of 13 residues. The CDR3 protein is CASSLVTLHEQYF.

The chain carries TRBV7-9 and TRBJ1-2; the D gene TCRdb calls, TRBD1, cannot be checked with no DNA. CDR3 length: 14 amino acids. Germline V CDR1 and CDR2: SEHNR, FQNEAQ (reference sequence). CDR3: CASSPIPENYGYTF.

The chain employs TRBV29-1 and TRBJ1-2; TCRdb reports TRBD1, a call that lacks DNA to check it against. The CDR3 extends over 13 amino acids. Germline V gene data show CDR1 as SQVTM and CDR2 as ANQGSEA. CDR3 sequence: CSVEVPREGGYTF. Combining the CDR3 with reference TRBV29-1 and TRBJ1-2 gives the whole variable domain SAVISQKPSRDICQRGTSLTIQCQVDSQVTMMFWYRQQPGQSLTLIATANQGSEATYESGFVIDKFPISRPNLTFSTLTVSNMSPEDSSIYLCSVEVPREGGYTFGSGTRLTVV.

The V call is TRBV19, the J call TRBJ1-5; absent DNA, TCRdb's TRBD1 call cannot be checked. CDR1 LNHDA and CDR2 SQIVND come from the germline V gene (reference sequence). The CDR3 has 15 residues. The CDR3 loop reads CASSIGQGADQPQHF.

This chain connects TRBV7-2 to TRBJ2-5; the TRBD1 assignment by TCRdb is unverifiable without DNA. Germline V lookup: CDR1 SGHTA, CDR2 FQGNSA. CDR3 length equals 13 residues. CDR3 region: CASSRTPVETQYF. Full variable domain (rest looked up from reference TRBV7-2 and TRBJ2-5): GAGVSQSPSNKVTEKGKDVELRCDPISGHTALYWYRQSLGQGLEFLIYFQGNSAPDKSGLPSDRFSAERTGGSVSTLTIQRTQQEDSAVYLCASSRTPVETQYFGPGTRLLVL.

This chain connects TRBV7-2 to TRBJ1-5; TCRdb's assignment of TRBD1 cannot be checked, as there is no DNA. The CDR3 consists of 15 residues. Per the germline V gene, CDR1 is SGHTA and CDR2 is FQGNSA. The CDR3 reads CASSLYRGLNQPQHF.

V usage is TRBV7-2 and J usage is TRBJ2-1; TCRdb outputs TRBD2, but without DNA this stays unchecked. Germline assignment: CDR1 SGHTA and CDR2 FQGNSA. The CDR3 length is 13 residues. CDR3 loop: CASSIGLAGMQFF. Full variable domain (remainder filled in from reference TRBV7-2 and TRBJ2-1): GAGVSQSPSNKVTEKGKDVELRCDPISGHTALYWYRQSLGQGLEFLIYFQGNSAPDKSGLPSDRFSAERTGGSVSTLTIQRTQQEDSAVYLCASSIGLAGMQFFGPGTRLTVL.

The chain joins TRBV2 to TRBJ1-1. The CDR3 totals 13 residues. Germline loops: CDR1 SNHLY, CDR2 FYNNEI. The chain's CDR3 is CASSRAPNTEAFF.

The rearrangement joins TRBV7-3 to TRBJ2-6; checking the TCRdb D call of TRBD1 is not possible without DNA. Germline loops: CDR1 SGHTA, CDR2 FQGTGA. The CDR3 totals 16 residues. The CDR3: CASSATGASGANVLTF. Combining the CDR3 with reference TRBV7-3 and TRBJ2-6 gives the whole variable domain GAGVSQTPSNKVTEKGKYVELRCDPISGHTALYWYRQSLGQGPEFLIYFQGTGAADDSGLPNDRFFAVRPEGSVSTLKIQRTERGDSAVYLCASSATGASGANVLTFGAGSRLTVL.

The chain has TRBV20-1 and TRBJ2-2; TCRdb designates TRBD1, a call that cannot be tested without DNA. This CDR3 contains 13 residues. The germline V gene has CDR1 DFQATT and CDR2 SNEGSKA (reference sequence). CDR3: CSVPGTRAGELFF.

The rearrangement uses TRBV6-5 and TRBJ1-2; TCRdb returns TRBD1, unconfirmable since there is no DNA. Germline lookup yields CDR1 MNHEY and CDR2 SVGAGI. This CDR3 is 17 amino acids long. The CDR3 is CASSSTGTGFKSRGYTF.

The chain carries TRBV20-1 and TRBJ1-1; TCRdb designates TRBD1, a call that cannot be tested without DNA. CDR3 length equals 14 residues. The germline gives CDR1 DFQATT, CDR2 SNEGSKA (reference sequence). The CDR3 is CSAREDRGPTEAFF.

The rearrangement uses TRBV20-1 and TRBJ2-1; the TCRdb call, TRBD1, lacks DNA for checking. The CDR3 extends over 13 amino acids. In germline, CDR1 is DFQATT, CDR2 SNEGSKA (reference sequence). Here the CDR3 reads CSASLLQGNEQFF.

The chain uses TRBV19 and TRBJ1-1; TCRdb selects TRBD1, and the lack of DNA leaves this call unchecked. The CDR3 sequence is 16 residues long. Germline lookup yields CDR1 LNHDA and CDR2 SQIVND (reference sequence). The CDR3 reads CASSAEGRGGFTEAFF.

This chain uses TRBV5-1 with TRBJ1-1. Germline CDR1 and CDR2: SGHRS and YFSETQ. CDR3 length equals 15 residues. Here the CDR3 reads CASSLDGSMNTEAFF.

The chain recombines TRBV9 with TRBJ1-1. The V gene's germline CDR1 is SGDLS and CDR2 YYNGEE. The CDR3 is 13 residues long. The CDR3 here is CASSEGLWDEAFF.

The CDR3 sequence is CASSQAVYSLSRDSVSPLHF. The chain recombines TRBV4-2 with TRBJ1-6; TCRdb proposes TRBD1, but this gene call is untestable without DNA. Germline lookup yields CDR1 LGHNA and CDR2 YNFKEQ. The CDR3 contains 20 residues.

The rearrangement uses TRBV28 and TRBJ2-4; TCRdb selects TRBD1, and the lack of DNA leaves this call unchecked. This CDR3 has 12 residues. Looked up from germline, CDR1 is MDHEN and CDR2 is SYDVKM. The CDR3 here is CASSLDRLIQYF.

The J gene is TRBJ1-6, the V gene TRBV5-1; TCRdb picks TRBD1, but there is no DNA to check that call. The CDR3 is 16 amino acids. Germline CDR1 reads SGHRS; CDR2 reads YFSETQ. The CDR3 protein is CASTLSPEGANSPLHF.

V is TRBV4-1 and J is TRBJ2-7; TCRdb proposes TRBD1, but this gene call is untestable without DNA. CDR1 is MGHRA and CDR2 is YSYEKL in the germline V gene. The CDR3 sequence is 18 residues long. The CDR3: CASSQGGIGAGASYEQYF.

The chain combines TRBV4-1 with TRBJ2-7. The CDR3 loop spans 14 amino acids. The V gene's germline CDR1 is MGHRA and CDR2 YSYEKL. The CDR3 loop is CASSQDQLSYEQYF.

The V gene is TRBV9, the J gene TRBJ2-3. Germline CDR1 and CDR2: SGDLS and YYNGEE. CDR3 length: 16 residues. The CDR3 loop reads CASSVMGFTSTDTQYF. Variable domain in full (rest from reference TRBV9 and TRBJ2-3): DSGVTQTPKHLITATGQRVTLRCSPRSGDLSVYWYQQSLDQGLQFLIQYYNGEERAKGNILERFSAQQFPDLHSELNLSSLELGDSALYFCASSVMGFTSTDTQYFGPGTRLTVL.

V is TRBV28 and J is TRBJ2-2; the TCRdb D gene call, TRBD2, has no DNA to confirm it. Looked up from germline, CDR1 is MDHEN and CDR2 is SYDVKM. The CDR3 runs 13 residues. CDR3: CAGRTSLTGELFF.

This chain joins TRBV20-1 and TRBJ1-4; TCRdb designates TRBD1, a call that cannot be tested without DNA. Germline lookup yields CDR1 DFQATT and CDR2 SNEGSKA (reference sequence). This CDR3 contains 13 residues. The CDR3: CSAFADRGEKLFF.